These 8 T cell receptor beta chains came from one sample sequenced in a study of T cell responses to AZD1222 COVID-19 vaccine. TCRdb's table, derived via immunoSEQ multiplex PCR, lists solely in-frame clones and lacks some. The data show some 95,000 clones, roughly nine tenths seen once. The sequencing here drew on peripheral blood, taken on day 0 of AZD1222 vaccination. Receptors originate from an adult in good health.

This clone was recorded only once. This sequence joins TRBV6-4 and TRBJ2-2; 10 bases are shared with TRBD2. Trimming removed 7 bases from V and 2 bases from J; junction bases left unmatched: 4. The CDR3 extends over 15 amino acids. Germline lookup yields CDR1 MRHNA and CDR2 SNTAGT. As DNA, the CDR3 is TGTGCCAGCACTAGGACTAGCGGTAACACCGGGGAGCTGTTTTTT. Residues: CASTRTSGNTGELFF.

V usage is TRBV5-1 and J usage is TRBJ2-5; TRBD1 matches at 9 bases. V was pared by 4 bases and J by 7 bases, with 5 bases of the junction left unmatched. The germline CDR1 and CDR2 sequences are SGHRS and YFSETQ. CDR3 length: 13 amino acids. This CDR3 reads CASSTGTGMTQYF. CDR3 nucleotide sequence: TGCGCCAGCAGCACCGGGACAGGGATGACCCAGTACTTC.

The chain carries TRBV18 and TRBJ2-5; tentatively, D is TRBD1 (5 bases). Germline CDR1 reads KGHSH; CDR2 reads LQKENI. This CDR3 region has 13 residues. V was shortened by 1 base and J by 5 bases, with 8 bases between the two germline ends. CDR3 loop: CASSPLAGETQYF. The CDR3 DNA reads as TGTGCCAGCTCACCACTGGCAGGGGAGACCCAGTACTTC.

This chain joins TRBV7-9 and TRBJ1-5, with D possibly TRBD1 on 5 matching bases. CDR1 is SEHNR, CDR2 FQNEAQ, per germline (reference sequence). This CDR3 comprises 13 residues. The germline V and J ends were trimmed by 1 base and 5 bases, with 6 bases remaining between them. CDR3 in amino acids: CASSLEGHQPQHF. The CDR3, as DNA: TGTGCCAGCAGCTTAGAGGGACATCAGCCCCAGCATTTT.

The chain has TRBV2 and TRBJ2-1; perhaps TRBD2 as D (5 bases). The V and J ends lost 6 bases and 14 bases respectively, with 14 bases between them. Germline V gives CDR1 SNHLY, CDR2 FYNNEI. CDR3 length equals 11 residues. CDR3 amino acids: CASSSPLGEFF. CDR3 in DNA: TGTGCCAGCAGCTCCCCCCTCGGGGAGTTCTTC.

The V call is TRBV7-2, the J call TRBJ1-5, with a tentative D call TRBD1 (5 bases). The CDR3 extends over 15 amino acids. CDR1 is SGHTA and CDR2 is FQGNSA in the germline V gene. V was pared by 5 bases and J by 7 bases, with 18 bases between. The CDR3 spells CASSNDSSKSQPQHF. In DNA form, the CDR3 reads TGTGCCAGCAGCAATGACAGCTCGAAGAGCCAGCCCCAGCATTTT.

The gene calls are TRBV7-9 and TRBJ2-7; 11 positions match TRBD1. J lost 0 bases, V lost 4 bases, and 2 bases had no gene match. Germline lookup yields CDR1 SEHNR and CDR2 FQNEAQ (reference sequence). The CDR3 is 15 amino acids. The CDR3 region has the DNA TGTGCCAGCAGCTCTGGGACAGGGGGCTCCTACGAGCAGTACTTC. This gives the protein CASSSGTGGSYEQYF.

The chain employs TRBV7-9 and TRBJ1-2; TRBD1 agrees at 12 bases. Per germline, CDR1 SEHNR and CDR2 FQNEAQ (reference sequence). CDR3 length: 15 residues. Trimming cost V 5 bases and J 8 bases; bases outside gene matches: 9. The CDR3 protein is CASSPGTGGLLGYTF. In DNA form, the CDR3 reads TGTGCCAGCAGCCCGGGGACAGGGGGCTTACTGGGCTACACCTTC.